This entry concerns a single T cell receptor (beta chain). Its antigen is still unknown. The cDNA for TCR beta came from 5'RACE template switching with UMIs. TCRdb re-called the 5' RACE reads; one entry per CDR3 protein, DNA not given. Its clone listing holds roughly 180,000 distinct CDR3 sequences. The data were obtained in a study of T cells expressing NK-cell markers. Study background: The authors derived TCR beta repertoires from sorted CD3+CD56+NKG2C+, CD3+CD56+NKG2C- and CD3+CD56-NKG2C+ T cells. Of eight sequenced donors, seven were HCMV-seropositive and one HCMV-seronegative. General study results and limits: Once again these clonotypes came out on top in the CD3+CD56-NKG2C+ fraction of a few donors.

The TCR originated in a woman between 18 and 69 years old in good health. Source material: blood T cells: a sorted CD56 or NKG2C T cell subset, CD4+ or CD8+ T cells, or bulk PBMC T cells (not recorded which).

CDR3: CASSLGIQGELFF. This chain connects TRBV12-3 or TRBV12-4 to TRBJ2-2. The CDR3 contains 13 residues.